This T cell receptor (beta chain) was profiled in a study of cytomegalovirus exposure and HLA in healthy donors. Points from the study as a whole: Reports showed the classifier diagnosing cytomegalovirus status with high specificity and sensitivity.

These donors were members of the 120-subject validation cohort, a group separate from the approximately 700-subject first cohort. Clones were read by immunoSEQ multiplex PCR, and TCRdb kept only the in-frame ones, dropping some. The table has roughly 170,000 clones, 80% to 85% seen once. This clone was observed a single time. Its antigen remains unidentified. Sequencing was done on a sample of PBMCs. This TCR was recovered from a woman under 30 in good health and CMV-seropositive.

Here the CDR3 reads CASSQDPAGNTGELFF. For the CDR3, the DNA is TGCGCCAGCAGCCAAGACCCCGCAGGGAACACCGGGGAGCTGTTTTTT. The chain joins TRBV4-3 to TRBJ2-2; D is ambiguous. Per germline, CDR1 LGHNA and CDR2 YSLEER. The CDR3 is made up of 16 amino acids. V lost 0 bases and J 1 base, leaving 9 bases between the germline ends.